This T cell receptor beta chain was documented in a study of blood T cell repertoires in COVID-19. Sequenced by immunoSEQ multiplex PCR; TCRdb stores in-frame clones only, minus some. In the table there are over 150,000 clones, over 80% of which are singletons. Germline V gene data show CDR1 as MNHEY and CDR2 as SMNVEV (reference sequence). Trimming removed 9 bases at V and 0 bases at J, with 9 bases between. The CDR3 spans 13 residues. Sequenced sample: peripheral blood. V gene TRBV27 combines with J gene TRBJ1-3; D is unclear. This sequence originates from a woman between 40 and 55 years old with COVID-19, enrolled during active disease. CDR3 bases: TGTGCCAGTGGACTCCTCTCTGGAAACACCATATATTTT. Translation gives CASGLLSGNTIYF.